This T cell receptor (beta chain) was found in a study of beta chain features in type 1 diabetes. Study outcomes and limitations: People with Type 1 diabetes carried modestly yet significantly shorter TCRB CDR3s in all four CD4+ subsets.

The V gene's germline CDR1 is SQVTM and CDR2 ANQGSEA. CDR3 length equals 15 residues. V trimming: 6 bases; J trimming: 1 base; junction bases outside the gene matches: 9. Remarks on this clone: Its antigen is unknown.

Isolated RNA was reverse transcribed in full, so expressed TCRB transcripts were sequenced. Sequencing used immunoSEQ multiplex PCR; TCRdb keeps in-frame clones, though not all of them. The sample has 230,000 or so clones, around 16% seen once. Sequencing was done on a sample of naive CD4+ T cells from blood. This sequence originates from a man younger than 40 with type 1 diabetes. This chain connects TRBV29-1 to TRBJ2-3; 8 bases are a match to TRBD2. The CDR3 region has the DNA TGCAGCGTCGCGAGGGGTAGCGGGGGCACAGATACGCAGTATTTT. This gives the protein CSVARGSGGTDTQYF.